This is a list of T cell receptor beta chains from one sample in a study of vaccination and CD4 T cells after COVID-19. Antigens for these TCRs are unknown. Each CDR3 protein gets one entry after TCRdb re-called the PCR reads with MiXCR. There are a few thousand distinct CDR3 sequences in the sample; 25% to 30% occur only once, and around two fifths lies in the top ten. Sequencing was done on a sample of CD4+ T cells from blood, cultured in vitro. These receptors were taken from a human donor in good health. Both conserved end residues are part of each CDR3.

v_call cdr3_aa
TRBV18 CASSPRAGYSNQPQHF
TRBV27 CASSLKPPGVGNTIYF
TRBV12-3/TRBV12-4 CASSLGPAYNEQFF
TRBV7-3 CASSSGGPNEKLFF
TRBV6-2/TRBV6-3 CASSYSRGTEAFF
TRBV20-1 CSAPGGYTF
TRBV11-1 CASSSPGGLAGSSYNEQFF
TRBV20-1 CSANGLAGTANTGELFF
TRBV2 CASKGAGYEQYF
TRBV20-1 CSARVLDNEQFF
TRBV28 CASSSMDNQPQHF
TRBV2 CASTTRGLYNEQFF
TRBV5-1 CASSIGTSGGTGRGETQYF
TRBV20-1 CSARRTSASTDTQYF
TRBV12-3/TRBV12-4 CASSLQIRTEAFF
TRBV20-1 CSAKFPGQGNTEAFF
TRBV20-1 CSAFGRALNEQFF
TRBV2 CATRETQYF
TRBV28 CASSSLQRANQPQHF
TRBV7-2 CASSTLASSYNEQFF
TRBV20-1 CSATGGFYNEQFF
TRBV20-1 CSAPQSRQGVNTEAFF
TRBV20-1 CSAPRTSGRHREQFF
TRBV24-1 CATSWGASGRNEQFF
TRBV5-1 CASSLTSSGRAGDTQYF
TRBV24-1 CATSAGRSGQAPLHF
TRBV28 CASIPGGVSGNTIYF
TRBV6-1 CASSASGTGVKETQYF
TRBV20-1 CSVPGQGYEQYF
TRBV5-1 CACSLGDRGSPLHF
TRBV15 CATSRAGGEKLFF
TRBV20-1 CSARSEEPQHF
TRBV27 CASSLWRSNEKLFF
TRBV2 CASTRQGDQPQHF
TRBV7-9 CASSSATAYNEQFF
TRBV6-1 CASSQVAYEQYF
TRBV9 CASSVGGWTDTQYF
TRBV5-6 CASSLAGGGGYGSTLHF
TRBV19 CASSKERWTTEAFF
TRBV29-1 CSVYRSVSTDTQYF
TRBV12-3/TRBV12-4 CASSADPLTQYF
TRBV7-9 CASRPGTGNQPQHF
TRBV5-1 CASSLEAGSRGEQYF
TRBV19 CASSITLQGSGANVLTF
TRBV7-9 CASSFLTGGTFF
TRBV6-5 CASSFSGKEQFF
TRBV6-5 CASSFTGYEQYF
TRBV5-1 CASGKTGLRTDTQYF
TRBV24-1 CATSESGTGGGETQYF
TRBV4-3 CASSPSPTGGGNIQYF
TRBV29-1 CSVGQGGDQPQHF
TRBV7-2 CASSLNGGRGAFF
TRBV12-3/TRBV12-4 CASSWGGTGANVLTF
TRBV6-1 CASSEARGTQQFF
TRBV18 CASSPTQGSSNYGYTF
TRBV12-3/TRBV12-4 CASSVYTGELFF
TRBV20-1 CSGMGFGLRSYEQYF
TRBV19 CASTKGNQPQHF
TRBV2 CASRRTAYNSPLHF